These T cell receptor beta chains were read from a single sample in a study of blood T cell repertoires in COVID-19. Some clones are missing from TCRdb's copy, which holds only in-frame ones; the method was immunoSEQ multiplex PCR. The repertoire consists of around 150,000 clones, with 85% occurring once and the leading ten covering 6.2%. The sequencing sample was made of PBMCs or T cells enriched from blood (not recorded which). The source is a woman aged 35 to 49 who had recovered from COVID-19. The CDR3 runs from the conserved cysteine through the conserved F or W. D genes are given only for firm matches. The size of a clone is reported for some rows only, either as once, few or many, or as a class for expanded clones.

j_call v_call clone_size d_call cdr3_nt cdr3_aa
TRBJ2-7 TRBV2 few TRBD1 TGTGCCAGCAGCGCCCTGGGGCAGGGGGTCGACGAGCAGTACTTC CASSALGQGVDEQYF
TRBJ2-3 TRBV6-4 many TRBD2 TGTGCCAGCAGTGACGACGGGGGGGCCACAGATACGCAGTATTTT CASSDDGGATDTQYF
TRBJ2-7 TRBV19 . TRBD2 TGTGCCAGTAGTATTTTGCTAGCGGGGGCCTACGAGCAGTACTTC CASSILLAGAYEQYF
TRBJ2-1 TRBV19 . . TGTGCCAGTAGTATGGAGGGCTACGGTTCCTACAATGAGCAGTTCTTC CASSMEGYGSYNEQFF
TRBJ1-5 TRBV30 . . TGTGCCTGGACCTTTTCGGGGGGACAGCCCCAGCATTTT CAWTFSGGQPQHF
TRBJ1-2 TRBV19 . . TGTGCCAGTACGCCAATCTCCCGGTCTGACTATGGCTACACCTTC CASTPISRSDYGYTF
TRBJ2-3 TRBV10-2 . . TGCGCCAGCAGGGGCCTGTCTTATAATTCCACAGATACGCAGTATTTT CASRGLSYNSTDTQYF
TRBJ1-1 TRBV5-1 few . TGCGCCAGCAGCTTGCAGGGGAGGGATAACACTGAAGCTTTCTTT CASSLQGRDNTEAFF
TRBJ1-1 TRBV29-1 . . TGCAGCGTTGAAGAATTCCTTGCAGGGATGAACACTGAAGCTTTCTTT CSVEEFLAGMNTEAFF
TRBJ2-7 TRBV5-4 . . TGTGCCAGCAACTTAAAGGGTCGGGGGACGGACGAGCAGTACTTC CASNLKGRGTDEQYF
TRBJ2-2 TRBV4-1 . . TGCGCCAGCAGCCCCTGGAACACCGGGGAGCTGTTTTTT CASSPWNTGELFF
TRBJ1-2 TRBV7-9 few . TGTGCCAGCAGCTTTAGGGAGCGCTCACTCTATGGCTACACCTTC CASSFRERSLYGYTF
TRBJ1-1 TRBV29-1 . . TGCAGCGTATCCCGGGGGGGGGCGAACACTGAAGCTTTCTTT CSVSRGGANTEAFF
TRBJ1-6 TRBV6-5 . . TGTGCCAGCAGTTTGTCTGGGGGGAATTCACCCCTCCACTTT CASSLSGGNSPLHF
TRBJ2-2 TRBV7-9 . TRBD2 TGTGCCAGCAGCTTAGTGCCGCTAGCGGGGGGGCCGTACACCGGGGAGCTGTTTTTT CASSLVPLAGGPYTGELFF
TRBJ1-5 TRBV28 . . TGTGCCAGCCTGCGGGGGACGATCGCACAGCCCCAGCATTTT CASLRGTIAQPQHF
TRBJ1-4 TRBV18 . . TGTGCCAGCTCACCTGTGGACAGAGGTGAAAAACTGTTTTTT CASSPVDRGEKLFF
TRBJ2-5 TRBV29-1 . TRBD2 TGCAGCGTTGGCACCGGGACTAGCGTGGAGACCCAGTACTTC CSVGTGTSVETQYF
TRBJ1-1 TRBV11-2 . TRBD1 TGTGCCAGCAGCCCCCCGACAGGGGTTCCCACTGAAGCTTTCTTT CASSPPTGVPTEAFF
TRBJ2-3 TRBV4-1 . TRBD2 TGCGCCAGCAGCCAAGATAGGGAGCGGGGGTCTAGCACAGATACGCAGTATTTT CASSQDRERGSSTDTQYF
TRBJ2-7 TRBV19 . TRBD2 TGTGCCAGTAGTCGTAGCGGGGACGAGCAGTACTTC CASSRSGDEQYF
TRBJ2-5 TRBV9 . TRBD1 TGTGCCAGCAGCCTAGGAGGACAGGGGTGGTTGGAGACCCAGTACTTC CASSLGGQGWLETQYF
TRBJ2-1 TRBV4-2 . TRBD1 TGTGCCAGCAGCCAAGAGGCCCTTATTACAGGGGTCTTTTTCAATGAGCAGTTCTTC CASSQEALITGVFFNEQFF
TRBJ1-4 TRBV19 . . TGTGCCAGTAGTAAAGCAGGGAGGACGGAAGAAAAACTGTTTTTT CASSKAGRTEEKLFF
TRBJ1-6 TRBV30 . TRBD1 TGTGCCTGGAGTGTAAGGGACAGGGGAACCTATAATTCACCCCTCCACTTT CAWSVRDRGTYNSPLHF
TRBJ1-5 TRBV30 . TRBD1 TGTGCCTGGAGTAGCGGACAGGGGGCAAGCAATCAGCCCCAGCATTTT CAWSSGQGASNQPQHF
TRBJ2-3 TRBV10-3 . TRBD2 TGTGCCATTAACGCCCGACTAGCGGGGTCCGGGCTTGACACAGATACGCAGTATTTT CAINARLAGSGLDTDTQYF
TRBJ2-4 TRBV24-1 few TRBD1 TGTGCCACCAGGGGACAGGCGTTGACCAAAAACATTCAGTACTTC CATRGQALTKNIQYF
TRBJ2-7 TRBV19 . . TGTGCCAGTAATAGCGGACTTGCCAACGAGCAGTACTTC CASNSGLANEQYF
TRBJ2-7 TRBV29-1 . TRBD2 TGCAGCGTTGAAGATACGACTAGCGGCTCGTACGAGCAGTACTTC CSVEDTTSGSYEQYF
TRBJ1-1 TRBV6-5 . . TGTGCCAGCAGTTACTCGAAGGAGGGGCTTGAAGCTTTCTTT CASSYSKEGLEAFF
TRBJ1-1 TRBV7-9 . TRBD1 TGTGCCAGCAGCTTAGGGCTGGGGACAGACAAGAACACTGAAGCTTTCTTT CASSLGLGTDKNTEAFF
TRBJ2-3 TRBV7-2 few . TGTGCCAGCAGCCCAAGTTCACGACCGGGGACGCAGTATTTT CASSPSSRPGTQYF
TRBJ2-7 TRBV3-1/TRBV3-2 . . TGTGCCAGCAGCGGACCCACGGGAGCCTACGAGCAGTACTTC CASSGPTGAYEQYF
TRBJ2-7 TRBV4-1 . TRBD1 TGCGCCAGCAGCCAAAACGACAGGGAATTTCAGTACTTC CASSQNDREFQYF
TRBJ1-4 TRBV19 . TRBD1 TGTGCCAGTAGTATGGTCGCAGGGGGTAATGAAAAACTGTTTTTT CASSMVAGGNEKLFF